The 16 T cell receptor beta chains presented below share a single source sample, sequenced in a study of control samples from healthy donors and cancer patients. Sequenced by immunoSEQ multiplex PCR; TCRdb stores in-frame clones only, minus some. The sample records about 130,000 clones, 90% being singletons. Material for sequencing was blood. The receptor set was obtained from a man aged 35 to 55 in good health.

This sequence joins TRBV28 and TRBJ2-2; D is unclear. The length of the CDR3 is 13 residues. Trimming stripped 3 bases from V and 5 bases from J, with 7 bases between. Germline V lookup: CDR1 MDHEN, CDR2 SYDVKM. In DNA, the CDR3 is TGTGCCAGCAGTTTCCCCTCGACCGGGGAGCTGTTTTTT. It specifies CASSFPSTGELFF. Looking up the rest from reference TRBV28 and TRBJ2-2 gives the full variable domain: DVKVTQSSRYLVKRTGEKVFLECVQDMDHENMFWYRQDPGLGLRLIYFSYDVKMKEKGDIPEGYSVSREKKERFSLILESASTNQTSMYLCASSFPSTGELFFGEGSRLTVL.

The rearrangement uses TRBV10-3 and TRBJ1-4, with D maybe TRBD1 (5 bases). Germline CDR1 and CDR2: ENHRY and SYGVKD. The CDR3 is made up of 13 amino acids. Trimming took off 2 bases at V and 12 bases at J, with 13 bases between the two ends. The CDR3, as DNA: TGTGCCATCAGTGAGCCGGCCAGGGTCGAACTGTTTTTT. This gives the protein CAISEPARVELFF.

DNA of the CDR3: TGCGCCAGCAGCTTCGGGACTAGCAATACGGATACGCAGTATTTT. Protein product: CASSFGTSNTDTQYF. The V and J genes are TRBV5-1 and TRBJ2-3; TRBD2 agrees at 9 bases. CDR1 is SGHRS, CDR2 YFSETQ, per germline. With V trimmed by 2 bases and J by 6 bases, 7 bases remained unmatched. The CDR3 totals 15 residues.

The chain links TRBV7-8 to TRBJ1-1, with D maybe TRBD1 (5 bases). CDR3 length: 13 amino acids. Germline assignment: CDR1 SGHVS and CDR2 FQNEAQ. The V end was cut by 2 bases, the J end by 4 bases, with 8 bases between. CDR3 loop: CASSLRDVTEAFF. CDR3 nucleotides: TGTGCCAGCAGCTTACGGGACGTCACTGAAGCTTTCTTT.

The chain recombines TRBV19 with TRBJ2-1, with 7 bases fitting TRBD1. CDR3 length: 14 residues. Germline assignment: CDR1 LNHDA and CDR2 SQIVND (reference sequence). V shed 7 bases, J shed 7 bases, and the junction held 10 bases outside the gene matches. The CDR3 spells CASKGRGTNNEQFF. The CDR3 nucleotides read TGTGCCAGTAAAGGCAGGGGGACCAATAATGAGCAGTTCTTC. Complete variable domain (other parts from reference TRBV19 and TRBJ2-1): DGGITQSPKYLFRKEGQNVTLSCEQNLNHDAMYWYRQDPGQGLRLIYYSQIVNDFQKGDIAEGYSVSREKKESFPLTVTSAQKNPTAFYLCASKGRGTNNEQFFGPGTRLTVL.

The chain combines TRBV5-6 with TRBJ2-5; D might be TRBD1 (6 bases). The length of the CDR3 is 15 residues. Trimming shortened V by 4 bases and J by 5 bases, and 18 bases separated the two germline ends. In germline, CDR1 is SGHDT, CDR2 YYEEEE. CDR3 residues: CASSRKSTGKETQYF. CDR3 coding DNA: TGTGCCAGCAGCCGAAAAAGTACAGGGAAGGAGACCCAGTACTTC.

V is TRBV5-1 and J is TRBJ2-1, with D possibly TRBD1 on 6 matching bases. CDR3 length equals 15 residues. V lost 4 bases, J lost 0 bases, and 11 bases lay in between. Germline V CDR1 and CDR2: SGHRS, YFSETQ. The CDR3 region has the DNA TGCGCCAGCAGCCCTCCGGGACACTCCTACAATGAGCAGTTCTTC. This gives the protein CASSPPGHSYNEQFF.

The gene calls are TRBV11-2 and TRBJ2-7; the match to TRBD1 covers 7 bases. Looked up from germline, CDR1 is SGHAT and CDR2 is FQNNGV. Germline trimming cut 1 base from V and 4 bases from J; bases unmatched to any gene: 1. CDR3 size: 13 residues. The CDR3 nucleotides are TGTGCCAGCAGCTTAGGGGACAGATACGAGCAGTACTTC. The encoded protein is CASSLGDRYEQYF.

The chain employs TRBV18 and TRBJ1-6; D possibly corresponds to TRBD1 (6 bases). The CDR3 runs to 13 residues. Germline CDR1 KGHSH, CDR2 LQKENI. V lost 6 bases to trimming and J lost 9 bases, with 12 bases between them. The DNA of the CDR3 is TGTGCCAGCTCGAGCAAACAGGGTTCACCCCTCCACTTT. Encoded protein: CASSSKQGSPLHF.

This sequence joins TRBV7-8 and TRBJ2-3, with D perhaps TRBD1 or TRBD2 (6 bases each). Germline V CDR1 and CDR2: SGHVS, FQNEAQ. The CDR3 has 19 amino acids. V was trimmed by 4 bases and J by 2 bases, leaving 25 bases between them. In DNA form, the CDR3 reads TGTGCCAGCAGCTGGCCCTTATATTGGGGGGCGCCTTCCACAGATACGCAGTATTTT. Its protein product is CASSWPLYWGAPSTDTQYF.

The chain has TRBV7-3 and TRBJ2-3; D is perhaps TRBD1 (6 bases). V gave up 5 bases and J gave up 2 bases, with 11 bases separating them. Germline CDR1 SGHTA, CDR2 FQGTGA. This CDR3 is 14 amino acids long. CDR3 coding DNA: TGTGCCAGCAGCCGAGGGGGATTCACAGATACGCAGTATTTT. Amino acid sequence: CASSRGGFTDTQYF.

The chain couples TRBV7-9 to TRBJ1-5; 8 bases agree with TRBD1. V dropped 3 bases and J dropped 2; count of bases not matched to a gene: 0. The CDR3 is 14 residues long. Germline V CDR1 and CDR2: SEHNR, FQNEAQ (reference sequence). CDR3 coding DNA: TGTGCCAGCAGCTTGACAGGGGGCAATCAGCCCCAGCATTTT. Translated, it gives CASSLTGGNQPQHF.

The V gene is TRBV10-3, the J gene TRBJ2-1, with a tentative D call TRBD2 (6 bases). From germline, CDR1 is ENHRY and CDR2 SYGVKD. This CDR3 is 17 amino acids long. V gave up 0 bases and J gave up 3 bases, with 15 bases separating them. The CDR3 spells CAISESGSSEFYNEQFF. The CDR3 DNA sequence: TGTGCCATCAGTGAGTCAGGTTCTAGCGAATTCTACAATGAGCAGTTCTTC.

This chain connects TRBV9 to TRBJ1-1; D might be TRBD1 (5 bases). V shed 2 bases and J shed 3 bases, with 8 bases lying between them. CDR1 and CDR2 from the germline V gene are SGDLS and YYNGEE. CDR3 length equals 13 residues. The CDR3, as DNA: TGTGCCAGCAGCGTCCGGGGGGACACTGAAGCTTTCTTT. Translating it yields CASSVRGDTEAFF.

This clone was counted only a few times. This sequence joins TRBV5-1 and TRBJ2-5, with TRBD2 identical over 8 bases. This CDR3 has 17 residues. Losses at the gene ends were 0 bases for V and 4 bases for J; bases not matched to a gene: 11. CDR1 is SGHRS, CDR2 YFSETQ, per germline. The CDR3 loop reads CASSLGTSGLKAETQYF. The DNA for the CDR3 is TGCGCCAGCAGCTTGGGCACTAGCGGACTTAAGGCAGAGACCCAGTACTTC.

The CDR3 region is CASSQESGNQPQHF. CDR3 sequence (DNA): TGTGCCAGCAGCCAAGAGTCGGGGAATCAGCCCCAGCATTTT. The gene calls are TRBV2 and TRBJ1-5; no clear D. From germline, CDR1 is SNHLY and CDR2 FYNNEI. The V and J ends lost 6 bases and 4 bases respectively, with 13 bases between them. The CDR3 contains 14 residues. The whole variable domain, remainder taken from reference TRBV2 and TRBJ1-5, is EPEVTQTPSHQVTQMGQEVILRCVPISNHLYFYWYRQILGQKVEFLVSFYNNEISEKSEIFDDQFSVERPDGSNFTLKIRSTKLEDSAMYFCASSQESGNQPQHFGDGTRLSIL.